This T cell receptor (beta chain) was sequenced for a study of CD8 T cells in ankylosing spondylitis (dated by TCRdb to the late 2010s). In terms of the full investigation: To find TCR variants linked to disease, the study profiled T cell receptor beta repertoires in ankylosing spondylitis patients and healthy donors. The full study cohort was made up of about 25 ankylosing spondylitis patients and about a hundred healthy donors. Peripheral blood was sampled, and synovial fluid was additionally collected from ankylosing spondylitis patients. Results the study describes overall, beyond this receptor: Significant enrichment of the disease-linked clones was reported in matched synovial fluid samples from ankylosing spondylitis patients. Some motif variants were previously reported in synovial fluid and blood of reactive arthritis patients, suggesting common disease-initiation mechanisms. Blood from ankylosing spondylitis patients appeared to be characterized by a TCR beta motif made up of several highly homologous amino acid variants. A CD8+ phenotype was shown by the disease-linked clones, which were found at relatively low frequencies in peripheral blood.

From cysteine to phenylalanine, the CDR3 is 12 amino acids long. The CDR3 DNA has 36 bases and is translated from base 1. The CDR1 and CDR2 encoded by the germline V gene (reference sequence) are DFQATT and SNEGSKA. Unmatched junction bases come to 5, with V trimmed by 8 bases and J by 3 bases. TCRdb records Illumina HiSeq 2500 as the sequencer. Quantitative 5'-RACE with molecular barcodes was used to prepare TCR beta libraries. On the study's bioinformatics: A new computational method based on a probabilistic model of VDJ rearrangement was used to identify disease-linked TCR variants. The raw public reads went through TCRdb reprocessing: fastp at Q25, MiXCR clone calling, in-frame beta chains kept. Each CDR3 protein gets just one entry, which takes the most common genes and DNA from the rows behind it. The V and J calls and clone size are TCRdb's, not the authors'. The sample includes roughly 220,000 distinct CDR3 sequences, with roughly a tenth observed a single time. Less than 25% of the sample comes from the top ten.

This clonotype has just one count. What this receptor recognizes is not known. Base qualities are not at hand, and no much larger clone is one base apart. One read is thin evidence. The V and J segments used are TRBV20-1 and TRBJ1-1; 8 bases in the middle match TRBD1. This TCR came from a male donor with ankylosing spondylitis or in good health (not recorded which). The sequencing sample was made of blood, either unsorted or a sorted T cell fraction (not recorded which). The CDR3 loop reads CSPGQGDTEAFF. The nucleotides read TGCAGTCCTGGACAGGGCGACACTGAAGCTTTCTTT.